These T cell receptor beta chains were read from a single sample in a study of blood T cell repertoires in COVID-19. Measured with immunoSEQ multiplex PCR; TCRdb has only the in-frame clones, and not every one. Among fewer than 90,000 clones listed, approximately 90% were seen once. Sequenced sample: peripheral blood. The receptors here all came from a male donor with acute or convalescent COVID-19. CDR3s leave out the opening cysteine and the closing phenylalanine or tryptophan. A D gene is named only where the DNA matches it firmly.

v_gene: TRBV28; d_gene: NA; j_gene: TRBJ2-7; CDR3aa: ASSTRGAGAYEQY
v_gene: TRBV5-1; d_gene: NA; j_gene: TRBJ2-3; CDR3aa: ASSLDKFTSDTQY
v_gene: TRBV9; d_gene: NA; j_gene: TRBJ1-2; CDR3aa: ASSPSPSALQGQDGYT
v_gene: TRBV15; d_gene: TRBD2; j_gene: TRBJ2-3; CDR3aa: ATSERTSRSTDTQY
v_gene: TRBV6-5; d_gene: TRBD1; j_gene: TRBJ1-2; CDR3aa: ASSYTGTGGWHGYT
v_gene: TRBV5-1; d_gene: TRBD1; j_gene: TRBJ2-3; CDR3aa: ASSLDGQGLSTDTQY
v_gene: TRBV7-9; d_gene: TRBD2; j_gene: TRBJ2-1; CDR3aa: ASSLGPGTSGHNEQF
v_gene: TRBV5-4; d_gene: TRBD2; j_gene: TRBJ2-7; CDR3aa: ASSSPGLAAEQY
v_gene: TRBV4-2; d_gene: NA; j_gene: TRBJ1-2; CDR3aa: ASSQEKGVNGYT
v_gene: TRBV2; d_gene: NA; j_gene: TRBJ1-4; CDR3aa: ASTLGQGRTEKLF
v_gene: TRBV7-2; d_gene: TRBD2; j_gene: TRBJ2-7; CDR3aa: ASSFTSGGGYEQY